The 26 T cell receptor beta chains below come from one sample, sequenced in a study of blood T cell repertoires in COVID-19. Sequencing was performed with immunoSEQ multiplex PCR; in TCRdb, only in-frame clones are kept and a portion is missing. The sample records some 130,000 clones, 84% being singletons. The sequenced sample was peripheral blood. The origin of the receptors is a human donor in a cohort sampled during active COVID-19.

This clone turned up a few times. The V gene is TRBV7-2, the J gene TRBJ1-1, with a tentative D call TRBD1 (6 bases). Germline V gene data show CDR1 as SGHTA and CDR2 as FQGNSA. Trimming cost V 5 bases and J 7 bases, with 20 bases left between them. The CDR3 sequence is 15 residues long. The CDR3 region has the DNA TGTGCCAGCAGCCCCACACAGGGAGTTCAGGTTGAAGCTTTCTTT. The encoded protein is CASSPTQGVQVEAFF.

J is TRBJ1-2 and V is TRBV12-3 or TRBV12-4; the match to TRBD1 covers 8 bases. The CDR3 is 13 residues long. The J segment lost 5 bases and the V segment lost 5 bases, leaving 4 bases of the junction unmatched. Here the CDR3 reads CASSATGEYGYTF. The CDR3 DNA follows: TGTGCCAGCAGTGCGACAGGGGAGTATGGCTACACCTTC.

The rearrangement uses TRBV5-1 and TRBJ2-5; maybe TRBD1 (6 bases). Germline-derived CDR1 and CDR2 are SGHRS and YFSETQ. The CDR3 has 13 residues. Trimming cost V 7 bases and J 2 bases, with 12 bases left between them. CDR3 DNA: TGCGCCAGCCGGACAGTGGGGCAAGAGACCCAGTACTTC. Translating it yields CASRTVGQETQYF.

The J gene is TRBJ1-2, the V gene TRBV27, with D possibly being TRBD1 (6 bases). The V gene lost 1 base and the J gene lost 3 bases, with 6 bases spanning the gap. Looked up from germline, CDR1 is MNHEY and CDR2 is SMNVEV (reference sequence). This CDR3 is 13 amino acids long. CDR3 protein: CASSLYRDYGYTF. CDR3 DNA sequence: TGTGCCAGCAGTTTATACAGGGACTATGGCTACACCTTC.

V is TRBV6-2 or TRBV6-3 and J is TRBJ1-3, with a weak D call TRBD1 (5 bases). The CDR3 has 16 residues. Trimming shortened V by 4 bases and J by 3 bases, and 16 bases separated the two germline ends. The germline CDR1 and CDR2 sequences are MNHEY and SVGEGT. CDR3 sequence (DNA): TGTGCCAGCAGTTCTGACGGAGGGGCTCGTGGAAACACCATATATTTT. Translated: CASSSDGGARGNTIYF.

The V call is TRBV19, the J call TRBJ2-1, with D possibly TRBD2 on 5 matching bases. V lost 3 bases to trimming and J lost 8 bases, with 14 bases between them. This CDR3 is built from 14 residues. Per germline, CDR1 LNHDA and CDR2 SQIVND (reference sequence). The CDR3 region has the DNA TGTGCCAGTAGTATTGGAGCGGAGCGGCATGAGCAGTTCTTC. As protein: CASSIGAERHEQFF.

This chain links TRBV11-3 with TRBJ2-5; possible D gene TRBD2, 6 bases. From germline, CDR1 is SGHNT and CDR2 YENEEA. V was clipped by 2 bases and J by 7 bases, with 26 bases between them. This CDR3 has 18 amino acids. The CDR3 nucleotides are TGTGCCAGCAGCTTAAGGCAGGGATACCGGGGGAGCCTGGTGACCCAGTACTTC. It encodes CASSLRQGYRGSLVTQYF.

The count of this clone is one. The chain employs TRBV19 and TRBJ1-2; 9 bases align to TRBD1. CDR1 and CDR2 (germline): LNHDA, SQIVND (reference sequence). CDR3 size: 15 residues. V lost 5 bases and J lost 4; bases outside the gene matches: 8. CDR3 coding DNA: TGTGCCAGTAGTCCCGGACAGGGGTTTTTCTATGGCTACACCTTC. It codes for CASSPGQGFFYGYTF.

This clone was detected once. CDR3 DNA: TGTGCCAGCAGCCCTCGGACTGAAGCTTTCTTT. It specifies CASSPRTEAFF. The chain couples TRBV9 to TRBJ1-1; D unclear. This CDR3 has 11 amino acids. CDR1 and CDR2 (germline): SGDLS, YYNGEE. Trimming shortened V by 4 bases and J by 5 bases, and 6 bases separated the two germline ends. The full variable domain, with the rest looked up from reference TRBV9 and TRBJ1-1, is DSGVTQTPKHLITATGQRVTLRCSPRSGDLSVYWYQQSLDQGLQFLIQYYNGEERAKGNILERFSAQQFPDLHSELNLSSLELGDSALYFCASSPRTEAFFGQGTRLTVV.

This clone was counted a single time. The CDR3 DNA reads TGTGCCAGCCTCTACAGGGCCGACAATGAGCAGTTCTTC. Its protein product is CASLYRADNEQFF. V and J are TRBV28 and TRBJ2-1; a weak D match, TRBD1 (6 bases). CDR1 and CDR2 from the germline V gene are MDHEN and SYDVKM. The CDR3 sequence is 13 residues long. Trimming stripped 8 bases from V and 5 bases from J, with 13 bases between.

The CDR3 protein is CASSLRVAEAFF. In nucleotides, the CDR3 is TGTGCCAGCAGCCTCAGGGTTGCTGAAGCTTTCTTT. The V gene is TRBV7-8, the J gene TRBJ1-1, with a tentative D call TRBD1 (5 bases). Trimming removed 5 bases from V and 6 bases from J, with 10 bases in between. This CDR3 is built from 12 residues. The germline V gene encodes CDR1 SGHVS and CDR2 FQNEAQ.

The chain combines TRBV19 with TRBJ2-5; the match to TRBD1 covers 8 bases. The CDR3 is 15 residues long. With 9 bases clipped from V and 4 bases from J, the junction kept 13 bases outside the gene matches. Per germline, CDR1 LNHDA and CDR2 SQIVND (reference sequence). CDR3 protein: CASQGQADTSETQYF. The CDR3 DNA reads as TGTGCCAGCCAGGGACAGGCGGATACATCAGAGACCCAGTACTTC.

The chain has TRBV7-2 and TRBJ2-7; 9 bases align to TRBD2. With 0 bases clipped from V and 11 bases from J, the junction kept 26 bases outside the gene matches. The CDR3 spans 20 residues. CDR1 is SGHTA and CDR2 is FQGNSA in the germline V gene. In nucleotides, the CDR3 is TGTGCCAGCAGCTTAGCGCCTAGCGGGAACCCACTTGAGAGTTACGAGCGGAAGTACGTC. Amino acids: CASSLAPSGNPLESYERKYV.

The J gene is TRBJ2-5, the V gene TRBV10-3, with D unclear. Between the trimmed V and J ends, which lost 6 bases and 2 bases, there was a span of 4 bases. Germline loops: CDR1 ENHRY, CDR2 SYGVKD. This CDR3 has 11 residues. CDR3 nucleotide sequence: TGTGCCATCAGGTCACAAGAGACCCAGTACTTC. This translates into CAIRSQETQYF.

The rearrangement links TRBV6-2 or TRBV6-3 to TRBJ1-4; TRBD1 might be the D (6 bases). Germline V gives CDR1 MNHEY, CDR2 SVGEGT. V lost 4 bases to trimming and J lost 13 bases, with 16 bases between them. The CDR3 is 13 amino acids. The CDR3 nucleotides read TGTGCCAGCAGTTTTCGGACAGCCAATAGACTGTTTTTT. Its protein product is CASSFRTANRLFF.

The rearrangement uses TRBV7-8 and TRBJ2-7, with D perhaps matching TRBD1 (6 bases). Trimming stripped 0 bases from V and 3 bases from J, with 9 bases between. The CDR3 has 14 residues. Germline V lookup: CDR1 SGHVS, CDR2 FQNEAQ. The CDR3 protein is CASSLAGHGYEQYF. CDR3 bases: TGTGCCAGCAGCTTAGCGGGACACGGCTACGAGCAGTACTTC. Full variable domain (rest looked up from reference TRBV7-8 and TRBJ2-7): GAGVSQSPRYKVAKRGQDVALRCDPISGHVSLFWYQQALGQGPEFLTYFQNEAQLDKSGLPSDRFFAERPEGSVSTLKIQRTQQEDSAVYLCASSLAGHGYEQYFGPGTRLTVT.

This clone was seen more than once but under ten times. The rearrangement joins TRBV19 to TRBJ2-1; 8 bases are a match to TRBD2. V lost 4 bases and J lost 1; bases outside the gene matches: 9. The V gene's germline CDR1 is LNHDA and CDR2 SQIVND (reference sequence). CDR3 length: 17 residues. The CDR3 loop is CASSTVASGSSYNEQFF. The CDR3 coding sequence is TGTGCCAGTAGTACGGTCGCTAGCGGGTCGTCCTACAATGAGCAGTTCTTC.

The chain combines TRBV18 with TRBJ2-1, with D maybe TRBD1 (5 bases). The CDR3 is made up of 12 amino acids. The V gene lost 2 bases and the J gene lost 8 bases, with 7 bases spanning the gap. From germline, CDR1 is KGHSH and CDR2 LQKENI. CDR3 residues: CASSPDSHEQFF. The DNA for the CDR3 is TGTGCCAGCTCACCAGACAGTCATGAGCAGTTCTTC. Drawing the rest from reference TRBV18 and TRBJ2-1, the complete variable domain is NAGVMQNPRHLVRRRGQEARLRCSPMKGHSHVYWYRQLPEEGLKFMVYLQKENIIDESGMPKERFSAEFPKEGPSILRIQQVVRGDSAAYFCASSPDSHEQFFGPGTRLTVL.

The chain couples TRBV10-3 to TRBJ1-1; tentatively, D is TRBD1 (6 bases). The CDR3 length is 13 residues. CDR1 and CDR2 from the germline V gene are ENHRY and SYGVKD. V was clipped by 6 bases and J by 1 base, with 9 bases between them. The DNA for the CDR3 is TGTGCCATCAGGGGGGACAAGAACACTGAAGCTTTCTTT. It is translated as CAIRGDKNTEAFF.

The chain combines TRBV18 with TRBJ1-2; unclear D gene. This CDR3 is built from 13 residues. Germline CDR1 reads KGHSH; CDR2 reads LQKENI. V gave up 3 bases and J gave up 6 bases, with 11 bases separating them. DNA for the CDR3: TGTGCCAGCTCACCCCGCAGTACCGATGGCTACACCTTC. Protein sequence: CASSPRSTDGYTF.

The rearrangement joins TRBV7-9 to TRBJ2-3, with TRBD2 matching 10 bases. This CDR3 is built from 14 residues. Trimming removed 7 bases from V and 3 bases from J; junction bases left unmatched: 4. In germline, CDR1 is SEHNR, CDR2 FQNEAQ (reference sequence). CDR3 nucleotides: TGTGCCAGCAACCCGGGACTAGCGACAGATACGCAGTATTTT. It is translated as CASNPGLATDTQYF. Supplemented by reference TRBV7-9 and TRBJ2-3, the full variable domain reads DTGVSQNPRHKITKRGQNVTFRCDPISEHNRLYWYRQTLGQGPEFLTYFQNEAQLEKSRLLSDRFSAERPKGSFSTLEIQRTEQGDSAMYLCASNPGLATDTQYFGPGTRLTVL.

The chain has TRBV6-1 and TRBJ1-5, with D perhaps TRBD1 (6 bases). This CDR3 is 16 amino acids long. The germline V gene encodes CDR1 MNHNS and CDR2 SASEGT. V lost 1 base and J 2 bases, leaving 12 bases between the germline ends. As DNA, the CDR3 is TGTGCCAGCAGTGAAGGACAGGTCTTTGGCAATCAGCCCCAGCATTTT. Translated: CASSEGQVFGNQPQHF.

V usage is TRBV6-2 or TRBV6-3 and J usage is TRBJ1-1, with 8 bases that match TRBD1. V gave up 6 bases and J gave up 4 bases; unmatched junction bases: 10. The CDR3 length is 15 residues. The V gene's germline CDR1 is MNHEY and CDR2 SVGEGT. The CDR3 here is CASSDPGQVFTEAFF. The CDR3 DNA follows: TGTGCCAGCAGCGATCCGGGACAGGTTTTCACTGAAGCTTTCTTT.

The chain uses TRBV9 and TRBJ2-5, with TRBD1 identical over 9 bases. The CDR3 runs to 15 residues. V was pared by 0 bases and J by 5 bases, with 5 bases of the junction left unmatched. Germline V CDR1 and CDR2: SGDLS, YYNGEE. CDR3 protein: CASSVGGTGLETQYF. As DNA, the CDR3 is TGTGCCAGCAGCGTAGGGGGGACAGGGTTGGAGACCCAGTACTTC.

The chain uses TRBV10-3 and TRBJ2-7, with 9 bases fitting TRBD1. The germline V gene has CDR1 ENHRY and CDR2 SYGVKD. This CDR3 is built from 16 residues. With V trimmed by 2 bases and J by 0 bases, 5 bases remained unmatched. CDR3 sequence: CAISEGMGQGSYEQYF. The CDR3 nucleotides are TGTGCCATCAGTGAGGGAATGGGACAGGGCTCCTACGAGCAGTACTTC.

The chain carries TRBV18 and TRBJ1-1; D gene ambiguous. V dropped 3 bases and J dropped 8 bases, with 10 bases sitting between them. The CDR3 is 12 amino acids. Germline V lookup: CDR1 KGHSH, CDR2 LQKENI. The CDR3 loop is CASSPTSEEAFF. In nucleotides, the CDR3 is TGTGCCAGCTCACCGACTTCTGAAGAAGCTTTCTTT.